Presented here are 22 T cell receptor beta chains from one specimen sequenced in a study of blood T cell repertoires in COVID-19. The protocol was immunoSEQ multiplex PCR, while the TCRdb copy is restricted to in-frame clones and leaves out a portion. The table shows some 15,000 clones, with roughly nine tenths occurring only once. Sequenced sample: peripheral blood. These receptors were obtained from a human donor in a cohort sampled during active COVID-19.

The chain carries TRBV5-6 and TRBJ1-1; 7 nucleotides align to TRBD1. Trimming took 2 bases from V and 2 from J; bases not matched to a gene: 6. This CDR3 is built from 15 residues. Germline lookup yields CDR1 SGHDT and CDR2 YYEEEE. CDR3 coding DNA: TGTGCCAGCAGCTTTGGGTCAGGGGGAAACACTGAAGCTTTCTTT. Residues: CASSFGSGGNTEAFF.

The sample holds a few counts of this clone. The genes are TRBV5-1 and TRBJ1-5; the D gene is possibly TRBD1 (6 bases). The CDR3 contains 15 residues. CDR1 and CDR2 (germline): SGHRS, YFSETQ. Trimming left V 0 bases short and J 7 bases short, with 14 bases between. The CDR3: CASSLAGGLGQPQHF. CDR3 bases: TGCGCCAGCAGCTTGGCCGGGGGGCTAGGACAGCCCCAGCATTTT.

The rearrangement joins TRBV29-1 to TRBJ2-5; 14 bases fit TRBD2. The CDR3 runs to 16 residues. Germline V gene lookup returns CDR1 SQVTM and CDR2 ANQGSEA. Losses at the gene ends were 0 bases for V and 6 bases for J; bases not matched to a gene: 6. CDR3 region: CSVEDRTSGGPQTQYF. The CDR3 DNA is TGCAGCGTTGAAGATCGGACTAGCGGGGGGCCTCAGACCCAGTACTTC.

This rearrangement joins TRBV15 to TRBJ2-5, with 9 nucleotides matching TRBD2. This CDR3 contains 13 residues. Germline lookup yields CDR1 LNHNV and CDR2 YYDKDF (reference sequence). Trimming at V came to 5 bases and at J to 5 bases, leaving 3 bases not matched to a gene. Here the CDR3 reads CATSPGLAETQYF. Written as DNA, the CDR3 is TGTGCCACCAGCCCCGGACTAGCGGAGACCCAGTACTTC.

The V gene is TRBV7-2, the J gene TRBJ2-5, with TRBD2 as a possible D gene (7 bases). Between the trimmed V and J ends, which lost 5 bases and 4 bases, there was a span of 14 bases. The germline gives CDR1 SGHTA, CDR2 FQGNSA. The CDR3 is 14 amino acids. The CDR3: CASSHGGRIETQYF. As DNA, the CDR3 is TGTGCCAGCAGCCACGGGGGGCGGATAGAGACCCAGTACTTC. The whole variable domain, remainder taken from reference TRBV7-2 and TRBJ2-5, is GAGVSQSPSNKVTEKGKDVELRCDPISGHTALYWYRQSLGQGLEFLIYFQGNSAPDKSGLPSDRFSAERTGGSVSTLTIQRTQQEDSAVYLCASSHGGRIETQYFGPGTRLLVL.

The CDR3: CASKSTGRVGTQYF. The CDR3, as DNA: TGTGCCAGTAAGTCGACAGGACGCGTCGGGACCCAGTACTTC. The chain is built from TRBV19 and TRBJ2-5; D is possibly TRBD1 (6 bases). This CDR3 region has 14 residues. Germline V gene sequence: CDR1 LNHDA, CDR2 SQIVND (reference sequence). The ends were cut back, 7 bases at V and 7 bases at J, with 19 bases in the middle.

This clone was seen only once. CDR3 sequence reads: CARGGEQNTEAFF. The DNA of the CDR3 is TGTGCCAGGGGGGGGGAACAGAACACTGAAGCTTTCTTT. The J gene is TRBJ1-1, the V gene TRBV2, with D possibly being TRBD1 (5 bases). CDR3 length equals 13 residues. Trimming removed 9 bases from V and 1 base from J, with 12 bases in between. The germline V gene has CDR1 SNHLY and CDR2 FYNNEI. Supplemented by reference TRBV2 and TRBJ1-1, the full variable domain reads EPEVTQTPSHQVTQMGQEVILRCVPISNHLYFYWYRQILGQKVEFLVSFYNNEISEKSEIFDDQFSVERPDGSNFTLKIRSTKLEDSAMYFCARGGEQNTEAFFGQGTRLTVV.

V is TRBV10-2 and J is TRBJ1-3; the D is unclear. V was trimmed by 6 bases and J by 0 bases, leaving 12 bases between them. The CDR3 contains 15 residues. In germline, CDR1 is WSHSY, CDR2 SAAADI. For the CDR3, the DNA is TGCGCCAGCAGATTAGACCAGGCCTCTGGAAACACCATATATTTT. As protein: CASRLDQASGNTIYF.

This clone occurred once. The chain recombines TRBV7-8 with TRBJ1-2; the D gene is possibly TRBD1 (6 bases). Germline V CDR1 and CDR2: SGHVS, FQNEAQ. V lost 1 base and J lost 4, with 10 bases in between. The CDR3 loop spans 14 amino acids. For the CDR3, the DNA is TGTGCCAGCAGCTTAGAGGACAGCCTCTATGGCTACACCTTC. Its translation: CASSLEDSLYGYTF.

The CDR3 spells CASSRVGQMLEGYTF. CDR3 DNA sequence: TGTGCCAGCTCACGCGTAGGACAAATGCTGGAGGGCTACACCTTC. The chain carries TRBV18 and TRBJ1-2; D may be TRBD1 (5 bases). Per germline, CDR1 KGHSH and CDR2 LQKENI. Trimming cost V 4 bases and J 8 bases, with 20 bases left between them. This CDR3 is 15 amino acids long.

The CDR3 coding sequence is TGTGCCAGCAGCCAACGGGACAGGGAGAATGGCTACACCTTC. It yields the protein CASSQRDRENGYTF. V gene TRBV3-1 (or the pseudogene TRBV3-2) combines with J gene TRBJ1-2; 9 bases align to TRBD1. Germline CDR1 LGHDT, CDR2 YNNKEL (reference sequence). CDR3 size: 14 residues. The V and J ends lost 2 bases and 6 bases, in that order; junction bases with no gene match: 4.

This clone was detected once. The chain has TRBV30 and TRBJ2-1; a weak D match, TRBD2 (6 bases). The germline gives CDR1 GTSNPN, CDR2 SVGIG (reference sequence). CDR3 length: 13 residues. The V gene lost 1 base and the J gene lost 6 bases, with 10 bases spanning the gap. CDR3 amino acids: CAWSGGLINEQFF. In DNA, the CDR3 is TGTGCCTGGAGTGGGGGACTCATCAATGAGCAGTTCTTC.

V and J are TRBV6-5 and TRBJ2-3; weak D call: TRBD1 (5 bases). Trimming left V 5 bases short and J 6 bases short, with 6 bases between. Germline V gene lookup returns CDR1 MNHEY and CDR2 SVGAGI. The CDR3 runs to 11 residues. The CDR3 bases are TGTGCCAGCAGTCCAGGGGATACGCAGTATTTT. This codes for CASSPGDTQYF.

The chain recombines TRBV29-1 with TRBJ2-2, with TRBD1 matching over 7 bases. After removal of 6 bases from V and 5 bases from J, the junction contained 9 bases not matched to a gene. This CDR3 contains 14 residues. Germline CDR1 is SQVTM and CDR2 is ANQGSEA. The CDR3 sequence: CSVPDRVGTGELFF. In DNA, the CDR3 is TGCAGCGTACCTGACAGGGTGGGGACCGGGGAGCTGTTTTTT.

The V gene is TRBV12-3 or TRBV12-4, the J gene TRBJ1-1; TRBD1 matches 10 bases. The V segment lost 4 bases and the J segment 6 bases; nucleotides outside the gene matches: 2. This CDR3 is 13 amino acids long. DNA of the CDR3: TGTGCCAGCAGTTCCGGACAGGGGGCTGAAGCTTTCTTT. This encodes CASSSGQGAEAFF.

This chain uses TRBV6-5 with TRBJ2-1; 9 nucleotides agree with TRBD2. Trimming at V came to 6 bases and at J to 7 bases, leaving 10 bases not matched to a gene. The CDR3 loop spans 15 amino acids. Germline V CDR1 and CDR2: MNHEY, SVGAGI. CDR3 amino acids: CASSAWSGGWNEQFF. Here the CDR3 DNA reads TGTGCCAGCAGCGCCTGGAGCGGGGGGTGGAATGAGCAGTTCTTC.

This chain uses TRBV19 with TRBJ2-7, with a weak D call TRBD1 (6 bases). This CDR3 spans 14 amino acids. Trimming shortened V by 9 bases and J by 3 bases, and 18 bases separated the two germline ends. Germline CDR1 LNHDA, CDR2 SQIVND (reference sequence). CDR3 bases: TGTGCCAGGGGTACCGGGACACTCAACTACGAGCAGTACTTC. It yields the protein CARGTGTLNYEQYF. Using reference TRBV19 and TRBJ2-7 for the parts outside the CDR3, the full variable domain is DGGITQSPKYLFRKEGQNVTLSCEQNLNHDAMYWYRQDPGQGLRLIYYSQIVNDFQKGDIAEGYSVSREKKESFPLTVTSAQKNPTAFYLCARGTGTLNYEQYFGPGTRLTVT.

The CDR3 DNA reads TGTGCCATCAGGGCTAGCTTAGGCAATGAGCAGTTCTTC. Protein sequence: CAIRASLGNEQFF. The chain joins TRBV10-3 to TRBJ2-1; tentatively, D is TRBD2 (5 bases). The germline CDR1 and CDR2 sequences are ENHRY and SYGVKD. The CDR3 contains 13 residues. V was cut by 6 bases and J by 6 bases, with 12 bases left in between.

The chain links TRBV24-1 to TRBJ2-1; the match to TRBD2 covers 8 bases. V lost 9 bases to trimming and J lost 4 bases; unmatched junction nucleotides: 4. The CDR3 loop spans 13 amino acids. Germline assignment: CDR1 KGHDR and CDR2 SFDVKD. CDR3 sequence reads: CATAGGTYNEQFF. The CDR3 coding sequence is TGTGCCACCGCGGGGGGCACTTACAATGAGCAGTTCTTC.

The CDR3 reads CASSIVQGREAFF. CDR3 sequence (DNA): TGTGCCAGTAGTATAGTACAGGGACGTGAAGCTTTCTTT. The chain recombines TRBV19 with TRBJ1-1; the D gene is possibly TRBD1 (6 bases). The germline V gene encodes CDR1 LNHDA and CDR2 SQIVND (reference sequence). V shed 1 base and J shed 7 bases, with 10 bases lying between them. The CDR3 sequence is 13 residues long. The full variable domain, in which reference TRBV19 and TRBJ1-1 provide the parts outside the CDR3, is DGGITQSPKYLFRKEGQNVTLSCEQNLNHDAMYWYRQDPGQGLRLIYYSQIVNDFQKGDIAEGYSVSREKKESFPLTVTSAQKNPTAFYLCASSIVQGREAFFGQGTRLTVV.

The chain combines TRBV6-6 with TRBJ1-1; the match to TRBD1 covers 7 bases. CDR1 MNHNY and CDR2 SVGAGI come from the germline V gene (reference sequence). J gave up 3 bases and V 6 bases, and 7 bases lay outside the gene matches. This CDR3 is built from 14 residues. Written as DNA, the CDR3 is TGTGCCAGCAGCTCCCGACAGGGCGACACTGAAGCTTTCTTT. Its translation: CASSSRQGDTEAFF.

The chain links TRBV12-3 or TRBV12-4 to TRBJ2-1; maybe TRBD1 (6 bases). The CDR3 has 13 amino acids. Trimming left V 6 bases short and J 4 bases short, with 10 bases between. CDR3 sequence reads: CASRTGQYNEQFF. The CDR3 DNA is TGTGCCAGCAGAACGGGACAATACAATGAGCAGTTCTTC.